A selection of T cell receptor beta chains follows, all from one sample in a study of T cell repertoires in cytomegalovirus infection. TCRdb ran MiXCR on the reads and lists one entry per CDR3 protein. Of some 900,000 distinct CDR3 sequences listed, around a third are singletons. No antigen has been identified for these receptors. The sequenced sample was cultured CD8+ T cells from PBMCs, obtained from culture after CMV antigen stimulation. The receptors were gathered from a human donor in good health (CMV status not recorded). Some clones in this sample may be carry-over from other donors' samples. Each CDR3 is given with its conserved first and last residue. A D gene is named only where the DNA matches it firmly. Clone size appears in some rows only: once, few, many, or a class for an expanded clone.

TRBV7-9	many	TRBJ1-5	-	CASSSLAAPQPQHF	TGTGCCAGCAGCTCACTGGCGGCCCCTCAGCCCCAGCATTTT
TRBV7-9	few	TRBJ1-5	TRBD1	CASSLGGQGRGNQPQHF	TGTGCCAGCAGCCTAGGGGGACAGGGAAGGGGCAATCAGCCCCAGCATTTT
TRBV5-5	-	TRBJ2-1	-	CASSSTAGSRSYNEQFF	TGTGCCAGCAGCTCGACGGCGGGGTCCCGCTCCTACAATGAGCAGTTCTTC
TRBV12-3/TRBV12-4	few	TRBJ1-1	-	CASSYTGLGTEAFF	TGTGCCAGCAGCTACACAGGGCTGGGCACTGAAGCTTTCTTT
TRBV18	-	TRBJ2-3	TRBD2	CASSSGLAGRTDTQYF	TGTGCCAGCTCATCCGGACTAGCGGGGCGCACAGATACGCAGTATTTT
TRBV6-4	few	TRBJ1-2	-	CASRPDGMSNYGYTF	TGTGCCAGCCGACCGGACGGGATGAGTAACTATGGCTACACCTTC
TRBV7-2	many	TRBJ2-3	TRBD2	CASSSSGGRSDTQYF	TGTGCCAGCAGCTCTAGCGGGGGCAGATCAGATACGCAGTATTTT
TRBV13	-	TRBJ1-1	-	CASTWGGRWTEAFF	TGTGCCAGCACCTGGGGGGGGCGCTGGACTGAAGCTTTCTTT
TRBV7-6	few	TRBJ2-1	-	CASSPSTTIYNEQFF	TGTGCCAGCAGCCCCTCGACTACCATCTACAATGAGCAGTTCTTC
TRBV7-9	-	TRBJ1-4	TRBD1	CASSSQGTANEKLFF	TGTGCCAGCAGCTCACAGGGGACGGCGAATGAAAAACTGTTTTTT
TRBV12-3/TRBV12-4	few	TRBJ1-2	-	CASSLALGLVNNYGYTF	TGTGCCAGCAGTTTGGCACTGGGCCTAGTTAATAACTATGGCTACACCTTC
TRBV6-1	-	TRBJ2-3	TRBD1	CASSRDSNTQYF	TGTGCCAGCAGTAGGGACAGTAATACGCAGTATTTT
TRBV7-9	-	TRBJ1-2	TRBD1	CASSLDHRRTGGIGYGYTF	TGTGCCAGCAGCTTAGACCACCGCAGGACAGGGGGCATAGGCTATGGCTACACCTTC
TRBV11-1	-	TRBJ2-1	-	CASSLVTGSNEQFF	TGTGCCAGCAGCTTAGTAACAGGGTCGAATGAGCAGTTCTTC
TRBV4-1	few	TRBJ2-1	TRBD1	CASSQDTGQGALNEQFF	TGCGCCAGCAGCCAAGATACAGGACAGGGGGCATTGAATGAGCAGTTCTTC
TRBV28	-	TRBJ2-3	-	CASSTRTLIGKDTQYF	TGTGCCAGCAGTACCCGGACTCTAATCGGGAAAGATACGCAGTATTTT
TRBV7-9	few	TRBJ2-7	-	CASSTRKLLPYEQYF	TGTGCCAGCAGCACCCGTAAATTGCTGCCCTACGAGCAGTACTTC
TRBV7-6	many	TRBJ2-2	-	CASSSAGGVTGELFF	TGTGCCAGCAGCTCCGCCGGGGGCGTCACCGGGGAGCTGTTTTTT
TRBV4-3	-	TRBJ2-1	-	CASSQERANEQFF	TGCGCCAGCAGCCAAGAAAGGGCTAATGAGCAGTTCTTC
TRBV4-2	few	TRBJ2-4	-	CASSQESAGLAKNIQYF	TGTGCCAGCAGCCAAGAGAGTGCAGGACTAGCCAAAAACATTCAGTACTTC
TRBV4-1	-	TRBJ2-2	-	CASSHPRAGSNTGELFF	TGCGCCAGCAGCCACCCAAGGGCGGGATCGAACACCGGGGAGCTGTTTTTT
TRBV5-5	-	TRBJ2-1	TRBD2	CASSLRLAGRDEQFF	TGTGCCAGCAGCTTGAGACTAGCGGGACGCGATGAGCAGTTCTTC
TRBV12-3/TRBV12-4	-	TRBJ1-1	-	CASSSNREAFF	TGTGCCAGCAGTAGCAACAGGGAAGCTTTCTTT
TRBV7-6	-	TRBJ2-1	-	CVSSGRQGGYNEQFF	TGTGTCAGCAGCGGGAGACAGGGTGGCTACAATGAGCAGTTCTTC
TRBV12-3/TRBV12-4	once	TRBJ2-7	-	CASRRGPLNEQYF	TGTGCCAGCAGACGGGGACCTCTGAACGAGCAGTACTTC
TRBV10-2	few	TRBJ2-7	-	CAVGTEKIAHEQYF	TGCGCCGTAGGGACGGAGAAGATTGCCCACGAGCAGTACTTC
TRBV28	-	TRBJ2-5	-	CANSLWGSQETQYF	TGTGCCAACAGTTTATGGGGATCGCAAGAGACCCAGTACTTC
TRBV10-3	few	TRBJ2-1	TRBD2	CAIGTGLAGDYNEQFF	TGTGCCATCGGCACGGGACTAGCGGGGGATTACAATGAGCAGTTCTTC
TRBV2	few	TRBJ1-1	-	CASGLTTEAFF	TGTGCCAGCGGATTGACGACTGAAGCTTTCTTT
TRBV6-2/TRBV6-3	few	TRBJ1-6	TRBD1	CASSPDRGGSPLHF	TGTGCCAGCAGTCCAGACAGGGGTGGTTCACCCCTCCACTTT
TRBV6-6	few	TRBJ2-7	TRBD1	CATSTGEYEQYF	TGTGCCACCTCGACAGGGGAATACGAGCAGTACTTC
TRBV11-1	few	TRBJ2-1	TRBD2	CASSWTSGHEQFF	TGTGCCAGCAGCTGGACTAGCGGTCATGAGCAGTTCTTC
TRBV24-1	-	TRBJ2-1	-	CVTSSDRGPSYNEQFF	TGTGTCACCAGTTCGGATCGGGGCCCCTCCTACAATGAGCAGTTCTTC
TRBV7-6	-	TRBJ2-1	-	CASSLAQGAQFF	TGTGCCAGCAGCTTAGCCCAAGGGGCGCAGTTCTTC
TRBV6-6	-	TRBJ2-6	-	CASSYRVSGANVLTF	TGTGCCAGCAGTTACAGAGTTTCTGGGGCCAACGTCCTGACTTTC
TRBV9	-	TRBJ1-5	-	CASSAGGTNQPQHF	TGTGCCAGCAGCGCTGGGGGTACAAATCAGCCCCAGCATTTT
TRBV5-1	-	TRBJ2-7	-	CASSYRVLDEQYF	TGTGCCAGCAGCTACAGAGTCCTCGACGAGCAGTACTTC
TRBV6-2/TRBV6-3	-	TRBJ1-3	-	CASNPDGYSGNTIYF	TGTGCCAGCAACCCCGACGGATACTCTGGAAACACCATATATTTT
TRBV19	-	TRBJ2-1	TRBD2	CASSRASGGADEQFF	TGTGCCAGTAGTAGGGCTAGCGGGGGGGCCGATGAGCAGTTCTTC
TRBV7-9	few	TRBJ2-1	-	CASSPQEGYNEQFF	TGTGCCAGCAGCCCCCAGGAGGGATACAATGAGCAGTTCTTC
TRBV7-9	-	TRBJ2-7	TRBD1	CASSGGTGVLEQYF	TGTGCCAGCAGCGGCGGGACAGGGGTTCTTGAGCAGTACTTC
TRBV10-3	-	TRBJ2-7	-	CAIQTESSYEQYF	TGTGCCATCCAGACCGAAAGCTCCTACGAGCAGTACTTC
TRBV27	few	TRBJ2-1	-	CASSLWDGTYNEQFF	TGTGCCAGCAGTTTATGGGACGGTACCTACAATGAGCAGTTCTTC
TRBV6-1	few	TRBJ1-6	TRBD1	CASSFRDRGELGNSPLHF	TGTGCCAGCAGTTTCCGGGACAGGGGGGAGTTGGGGAATTCACCCCTCCACTTT
TRBV7-2	many	TRBJ2-1	-	CASSFLTDSSYNEQFF	TGTGCCAGCAGCTTCCTTACCGACAGCTCCTACAATGAGCAGTTCTTC
TRBV7-9	few	TRBJ1-1	TRBD1	CASSFYSTGDTEAFF	TGTGCCAGCAGCTTTTATAGTACAGGGGACACTGAAGCTTTCTTT
TRBV2	-	TRBJ2-4	-	CASSDRLAKNIQYF	TGTGCCAGCAGTGATCGGCTAGCCAAAAACATTCAGTACTTC
TRBV5-1	few	TRBJ2-3	-	CASSFSPPSTDTQYF	TGCGCCAGCAGCTTCTCCCCCCCGAGCACAGATACGCAGTATTTT
TRBV6-2/TRBV6-3	-	TRBJ2-3	-	CASCYSMGDTDTQYF	TGTGCCAGCTGTTACTCGATGGGAGACACAGATACGCAGTATTTT
TRBV14	-	TRBJ2-1	TRBD1	CASSPPGQGFLEQFF	TGTGCCAGCAGCCCACCGGGACAGGGATTTTTGGAGCAGTTCTTC